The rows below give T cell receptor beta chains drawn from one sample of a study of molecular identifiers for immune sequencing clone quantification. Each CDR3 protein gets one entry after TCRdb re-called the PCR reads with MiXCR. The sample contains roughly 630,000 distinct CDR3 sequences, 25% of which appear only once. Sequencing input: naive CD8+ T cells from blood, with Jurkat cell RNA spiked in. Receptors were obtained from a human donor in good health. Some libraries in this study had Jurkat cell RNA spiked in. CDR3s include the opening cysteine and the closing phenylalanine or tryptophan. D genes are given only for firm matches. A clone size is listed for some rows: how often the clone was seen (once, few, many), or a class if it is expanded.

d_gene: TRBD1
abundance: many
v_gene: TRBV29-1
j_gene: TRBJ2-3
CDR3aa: CSGLGDRLTDTQYF
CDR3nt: TGCAGCGGACTAGGGGACAGGCTCACAGATACGCAGTATTTT

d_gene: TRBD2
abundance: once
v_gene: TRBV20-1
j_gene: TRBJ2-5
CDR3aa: CSARTRGGRETQYF
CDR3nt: TGCAGTGCTAGGACGCGGGGGGGCCGTGAGACCCAGTACTTC

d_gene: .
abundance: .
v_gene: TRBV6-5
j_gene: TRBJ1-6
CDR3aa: CASSLWSGGYNSPLHF
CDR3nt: TGTGCCAGCAGTTTGTGGTCCGGGGGATATAATTCACCCCTCCACTTT

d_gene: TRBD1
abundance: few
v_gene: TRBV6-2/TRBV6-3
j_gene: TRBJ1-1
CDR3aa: CASIPRTGSTEAFF
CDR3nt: TGTGCCAGCATCCCGAGGACAGGGAGCACTGAAGCTTTCTTT

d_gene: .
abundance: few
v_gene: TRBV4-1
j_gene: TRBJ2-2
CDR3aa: CASSQAPSAPTGELFF
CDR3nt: TGCGCCAGCAGCCAGGCCCCGTCAGCCCCCACCGGGGAGCTGTTTTTT

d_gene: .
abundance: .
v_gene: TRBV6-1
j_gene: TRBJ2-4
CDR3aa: CASSERRAGEAKNIQHF
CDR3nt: TGTGCCAGCAGTGAAAGGAGGGCAGGGGAGGCCAAAAACATTCAGCACTTC

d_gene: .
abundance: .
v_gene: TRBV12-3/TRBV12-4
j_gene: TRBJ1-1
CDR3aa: CASVWWRHTEAFF
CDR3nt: TGTGCCAGCGTCTGGTGGCGGCACACTGAAGCTTTCTTT

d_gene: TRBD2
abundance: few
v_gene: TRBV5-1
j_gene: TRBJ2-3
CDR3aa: CASWGLAGGQKDTQYF
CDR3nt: TGCGCCAGCTGGGGACTAGCGGGGGGGCAGAAAGATACGCAGTATTTT

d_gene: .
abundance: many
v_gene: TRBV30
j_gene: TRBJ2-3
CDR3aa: CAWMMSADTQYF
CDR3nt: TGTGCCTGGATGATGAGCGCAGATACGCAGTATTTT

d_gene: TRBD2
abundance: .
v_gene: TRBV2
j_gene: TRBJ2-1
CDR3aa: CASSEVPSGSPEDSYNEQFF
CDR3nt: TGTGCCAGCAGTGAAGTTCCTAGCGGGAGCCCTGAGGACTCCTACAATGAGCAGTTCTTC

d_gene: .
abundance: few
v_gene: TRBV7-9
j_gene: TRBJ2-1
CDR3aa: CASSSAVREQFF
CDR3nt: TGTGCCAGCAGCTCCGCAGTCCGGGAGCAGTTCTTC

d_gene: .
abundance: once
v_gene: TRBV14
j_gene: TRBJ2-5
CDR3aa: CASSPLGYKARGQETQYF
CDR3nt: TGTGCCAGCAGCCCGTTGGGCTACAAGGCCAGAGGGCAAGAGACCCAGTACTTC

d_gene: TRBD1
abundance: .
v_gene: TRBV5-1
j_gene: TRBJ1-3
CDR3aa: CASSLSPGQGSGNTIYF
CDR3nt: TGCGCCAGCAGCTTGAGTCCGGGACAGGGGTCGGGAAACACCATATATTTT

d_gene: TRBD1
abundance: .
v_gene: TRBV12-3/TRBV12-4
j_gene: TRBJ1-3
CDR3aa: CASSTGTDDSGNTIYF
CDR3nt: TGTGCCAGCAGTACGGGGACAGATGATTCTGGAAACACCATATATTTT

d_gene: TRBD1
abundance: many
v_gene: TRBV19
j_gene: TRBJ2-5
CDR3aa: CASSPGTGPQETQYF
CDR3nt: TGTGCCAGCAGTCCCGGGACAGGTCCCCAAGAGACCCAGTACTTC

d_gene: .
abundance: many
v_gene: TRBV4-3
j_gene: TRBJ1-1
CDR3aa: CASSPWTGLNTEAFF
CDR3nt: TGCGCCAGCAGCCCCTGGACGGGATTGAACACTGAAGCTTTCTTT

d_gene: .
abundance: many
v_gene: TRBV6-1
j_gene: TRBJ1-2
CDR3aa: CASSESVKANYGYTF
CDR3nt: TGTGCCAGCAGTGAATCCGTGAAAGCTAACTATGGCTACACCTTC

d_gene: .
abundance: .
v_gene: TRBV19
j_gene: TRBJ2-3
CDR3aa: CACTGVSTDTQYF
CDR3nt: TGTGCCTGTACGGGAGTTAGCACAGATACGCAGTATTTT

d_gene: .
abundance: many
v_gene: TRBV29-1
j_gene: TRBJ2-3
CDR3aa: CSVEGLGGPGLDTQYF
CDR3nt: TGCAGCGTTGAAGGACTGGGGGGGCCAGGTTTGGATACGCAGTATTTT

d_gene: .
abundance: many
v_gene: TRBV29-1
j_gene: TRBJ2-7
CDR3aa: CSVEHPFSYEQYF
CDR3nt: TGCAGCGTTGAACACCCCTTCTCCTACGAGCAGTACTTC